Following are 26 T cell receptor beta chains from one sample sequenced in a study of vaccination and CD4 T cells after COVID-19. TCRdb itself ran the PCR reads through MiXCR, one entry per CDR3 protein. The sample contains roughly 25,000 distinct CDR3 sequences, about 54% of which appear only once. Sample: CD4+ T cells from blood, taken before SARS-CoV-2 vaccination. The receptors originated from a human donor who had recovered from COVID-19.

The rearrangement uses TRBV19 and TRBJ1-3; no clear D. The germline V gene encodes CDR1 LNHDA and CDR2 SQIVND (reference sequence). V gave up 5 bases and J gave up 0 bases, with 8 bases separating them. CDR3 length: 14 amino acids. CDR3 nucleotide sequence: TGTGCCAGTAGTTATATCGTCTCTGGAAACACCATATATTTT. The encoded protein is CASSYIVSGNTIYF.

The chain employs TRBV6-1 and TRBJ1-6; the D is unclear. Per germline, CDR1 MNHNS and CDR2 SASEGT. The CDR3 length is 13 residues. V was trimmed by 7 bases and J by 8 bases, leaving 12 bases between them. The CDR3, as DNA: TGTGCCAGCATGCGGCAGATTGATTCACCCCTCCACTTT. Translating it yields CASMRQIDSPLHF.

V is TRBV28 and J is TRBJ2-5, with 7 bases lining up with TRBD1. This CDR3 is built from 19 residues. Germline V gene sequence: CDR1 MDHEN, CDR2 SYDVKM. V shed 1 base, J shed 2 bases, and the junction held 16 bases outside the gene matches. CDR3 protein: CASSLLGGDTRSGQETQYF. Here the CDR3 DNA reads TGTGCCAGCAGTTTATTAGGGGGCGACACCCGAAGTGGGCAAGAGACCCAGTACTTC.

The V gene is TRBV5-4, the J gene TRBJ1-1; D ambiguous. Germline-derived CDR1 and CDR2 are SGHNT and YYREEE (reference sequence). Between the trimmed V and J ends, which lost 5 bases and 6 bases, there was a span of 20 bases. The CDR3 has 15 residues. The DNA of the CDR3 is TGTGCCAGCAGTTCCGGACGGCAGCCTAGCGCTGAAGCTTTCTTT. Amino acid sequence: CASSSGRQPSAEAFF.

The chain couples TRBV15 to TRBJ1-2; weak D call: TRBD1 (5 bases). The CDR3 length is 14 residues. Between the trimmed V and J ends, which lost 5 bases and 4 bases, there was a span of 14 bases. Germline CDR1 is LNHNV and CDR2 is YYDKDF (reference sequence). The CDR3 is CATSPEGRSYGYTF. In nucleotides, the CDR3 is TGTGCCACCAGCCCGGAGGGGCGTAGCTATGGCTACACCTTC.

The genes are TRBV12-3 or TRBV12-4 and TRBJ2-3; D remains unclear. The V and J ends lost 3 bases and 0 bases respectively, with 7 bases between them. This CDR3 has 14 residues. In DNA form, the CDR3 reads TGTGCCAGCAGTTTCTCCTCCAGCACAGATACGCAGTATTTT. It yields the protein CASSFSSSTDTQYF.

Only a few counts were recorded for this clonotype. The rearrangement joins TRBV7-2 to TRBJ1-2; no firm D call. CDR1 and CDR2 from the germline V gene are SGHTA and FQGNSA. Trimming removed 5 bases from V and 2 bases from J, with 9 bases in between. The CDR3 totals 13 residues. DNA for the CDR3: TGTGCCAGCAGCCAGACTGGGAACTATGGCTACACCTTC. It specifies CASSQTGNYGYTF.

This sequence joins TRBV24-1 and TRBJ2-2; 9 positions agree with TRBD1. The CDR3 is 16 amino acids. Germline assignment: CDR1 KGHDR and CDR2 SFDVKD. The trim removed 4 bases at V and 3 bases at J, leaving 5 bases unmatched. CDR3 coding DNA: TGTGCCACCAGTGACCCGGGACAGGGTTACACCGGGGAGCTGTTTTTT. It translates to CATSDPGQGYTGELFF.

Relative to its sample, this clonotype is medium-sized (0.01 to 0.1%). The chain joins TRBV6-5 to TRBJ2-7; D is possibly TRBD2 (5 bases). Germline loops: CDR1 MNHEY, CDR2 SVGAGI. The V end lost 2 bases, the J end lost 9 bases, and 14 bases lay between the germline ends. The CDR3 extends over 13 amino acids. The DNA for the CDR3 is TGTGCCAGCAGTTACGCTTCTAGCTATGGGCAGTACTTC. Residues: CASSYASSYGQYF.

The chain combines TRBV10-3 with TRBJ1-1, with D possibly TRBD1 on 5 matching bases. The CDR3 consists of 11 residues. Germline V gene lookup returns CDR1 ENHRY and CDR2 SYGVKD. V was shortened by 10 bases and J by 1 base, with 7 bases between the two germline ends. This CDR3 reads CATQGNTEAFF. The CDR3 DNA is TGTGCCACTCAGGGGAACACTGAAGCTTTCTTT.

The chain has TRBV15 and TRBJ1-2; D unclear. The CDR3 covers 12 residues. CDR1 and CDR2 (germline): LNHNV, YYDKDF (reference sequence). Trimming removed 5 bases at V and 2 bases at J, with 6 bases between. This chain's CDR3 is CATSGSNYGYTF. CDR3 sequence (DNA): TGTGCCACCAGCGGATCAAACTATGGCTACACCTTC.

The chain recombines TRBV6-1 with TRBJ1-3; no reliable D call. This CDR3 spans 14 amino acids. V was trimmed by 6 bases and J by 4 bases, leaving 13 bases between them. Germline CDR1 MNHNS, CDR2 SASEGT. The CDR3: CASSQKRVGNTIYF. The CDR3 DNA is TGTGCCAGCAGCCAAAAAAGGGTGGGAAACACCATATATTTT.

In this sample, this clonotype turned up a few times. The chain has TRBV21-1 and TRBJ2-1; the table's D call, TRBD2, was not checked against the DNA. TRBV21-1 is annotated as a pseudogene. The CDR3 covers 13 residues. The CDR3 DNA follows: TGTGCCAGCAGCAGTTACCCCAGGGCCTGGCAGTTCTTC. It encodes CASSSYPRAWQFF.

The gene calls are TRBV6-2 or TRBV6-3 and TRBJ2-5; 9 bases line up with TRBD2. This CDR3 region has 15 residues. V gave up 6 bases and J gave up 4 bases; unmatched junction bases: 9. Germline V gene data show CDR1 as MNHEY and CDR2 as SVGEGT. The CDR3 coding sequence is TGTGCCAGCAGGACTAGCGGAGGGGCAGGAGAGACCCAGTACTTC. Translating it yields CASRTSGGAGETQYF.

Remarks on this clonotype: One end of the junction is discordant with germline, which a read error may explain. This rearrangement joins TRBV19 to TRBJ1-1; D unclear. The V gene's germline CDR1 is LNHDA and CDR2 SQIVND (reference sequence). The CDR3 is 14 residues long. The DNA of the CDR3 is TGTGCCAGTAGTATAGCCACAGAGAACGCTGAAGCTTTCTTT. It encodes CASSIATENAEAFF. Filled out from reference TRBV19 and TRBJ1-1, the complete variable domain reads DGGITQSPKYLFRKEGQNVTLSCEQNLNHDAMYWYRQDPGQGLRLIYYSQIVNDFQKGDIAEGYSVSREKKESFPLTVTSAQKNPTAFYLCASSIATENAEAFFGQGTRLTVV.

The chain employs TRBV19 and TRBJ1-1; no definite D call. The germline gives CDR1 LNHDA, CDR2 SQIVND (reference sequence). The CDR3 extends over 12 amino acids. With 6 bases removed from V and 0 bases from J, the gap between germline ends came to 5 bases. The DNA for the CDR3 is TGTGCCAGTAGACGGATGAACACTGAAGCTTTCTTT. Its translation is CASRRMNTEAFF.

This clonotype was seen once. The chain carries TRBV7-9 and TRBJ1-1; D is uncertain. The CDR3 consists of 15 residues. V was shortened by 1 base and J by 7 bases, with 16 bases between the two germline ends. Germline V gene data show CDR1 as SEHNR and CDR2 as FQNEAQ (reference sequence). DNA for the CDR3: TGTGCCAGCAGCTTAGTTCGGGGAATCGTTGGTGAAGCTTTCTTT. Residues: CASSLVRGIVGEAFF. Together with reference TRBV7-9 and TRBJ1-1, the CDR3 gives the full variable domain: DTGVSQNPRHKITKRGQNVTFRCDPISEHNRLYWYRQTLGQGPEFLTYFQNEAQLEKSRLLSDRFSAERPKGSFSTLEIQRTEQGDSAMYLCASSLVRGIVGEAFFGQGTRLTVV.

The chain uses TRBV19 and TRBJ2-7, with 8 positions matching TRBD1. Germline V gene sequence: CDR1 LNHDA, CDR2 SQIVND (reference sequence). V shed 6 bases and J 4 bases; nucleotides not matched to a gene: 5. There are 13 residues in the CDR3. The DNA of the CDR3 is TGTGCCAGTAGCGGAGACAGGGGTTACGAGCAGTACTTC. Its protein product is CASSGDRGYEQYF.

The chain joins TRBV20-1 to TRBJ2-7, with D tentatively TRBD1 (6 bases). Deletions cut 6 bases from V and 2 bases from J, with 11 bases between. The CDR3 runs 12 residues. Germline V gene data show CDR1 as DFQATT and CDR2 as SNEGSKA (reference sequence). The CDR3 DNA is TGCAGTGCGTTGACAGGAGCCTACGAGCAGTACTTC. Protein sequence: CSALTGAYEQYF.

The chain is built from TRBV2 and TRBJ1-5; TRBD1 matches at 11 bases. V shed 7 bases and J 4 bases; nucleotides not matched to a gene: 3. The V gene's germline CDR1 is SNHLY and CDR2 FYNNEI. The CDR3 runs 14 residues. The chain's CDR3 is CASTGTGGNQPQHF. The CDR3 nucleotides are TGTGCCAGCACCGGGACAGGGGGAAATCAGCCCCAGCATTTT. Using reference TRBV2 and TRBJ1-5 for the parts outside the CDR3, the full variable domain is EPEVTQTPSHQVTQMGQEVILRCVPISNHLYFYWYRQILGQKVEFLVSFYNNEISEKSEIFDDQFSVERPDGSNFTLKIRSTKLEDSAMYFCASTGTGGNQPQHFGDGTRLSIL.

The chain has TRBV28 and TRBJ1-6; 8 nucleotides align to TRBD1. CDR1 is MDHEN, CDR2 SYDVKM, per germline. The ends lost 6 bases at V and 2 bases at J; junction bases unmatched: 3. The CDR3 runs 15 residues. CDR3 bases: TGTGCCAGCAGCCGACAGGGGACCTATAATTCACCCCTCCACTTT. The encoded protein is CASSRQGTYNSPLHF.

The V gene is TRBV2, the J gene TRBJ2-5, with D possibly matching TRBD2 (5 bases). The length of the CDR3 is 12 residues. Between the trimmed V and J ends, which lost 7 bases and 2 bases, there was a span of 8 bases. Germline CDR1 reads SNHLY; CDR2 reads FYNNEI. The CDR3 nucleotides are TGTGCCAGCATAGAGGGACAAGAGACCCAGTACTTC. This encodes CASIEGQETQYF.

The chain combines TRBV6-5 with TRBJ2-6; D is undetermined. V was shortened by 4 bases and J by 1 base, with 11 bases between the two germline ends. The CDR3 runs 16 residues. Per germline, CDR1 MNHEY and CDR2 SVGAGI. CDR3 DNA: TGTGCCAGCAGTTCTCCGGCCGTATCTGGGGCCAACGTCCTGACTTTC. Protein sequence: CASSSPAVSGANVLTF.

Regarding this clonotype: Germline and junction disagree at one end, which may indicate a read error. The CDR3 coding sequence is TGCAGTGCTGACCTAGCGGGAGGTTTCGTCTTC. Translated, it gives CSADLAGGFVF. This chain links TRBV20-1 with TRBJ2-1, with 11 positions matching TRBD2. CDR1 is DFQATT and CDR2 is SNEGSKA in the germline V gene (reference sequence). The CDR3 loop spans 11 amino acids.

The chain has TRBV10-3 and TRBJ1-5; the D gene is possibly TRBD1 (6 bases). The CDR3 has 12 amino acids. Germline-derived CDR1 and CDR2 are ENHRY and SYGVKD. Trimming removed 8 bases at V and 5 bases at J, with 10 bases between. The CDR3 sequence: CAIGGGDQPQHF. As DNA, the CDR3 is TGTGCCATCGGAGGGGGGGATCAGCCCCAGCATTTT.

The chain carries TRBV6-1 and TRBJ2-5; TRBD2 aligns across 13 bases. Germline loops: CDR1 MNHNS, CDR2 SASEGT. V trimming: 6 bases; J trimming: 5 bases; junction bases outside the gene matches: 12. The CDR3 spans 17 residues. The CDR3 spells CASRTGTSGMMRETQYF. The DNA of the CDR3 is TGTGCCAGCAGAACCGGGACTAGCGGGATGATGCGCGAGACCCAGTACTTC.